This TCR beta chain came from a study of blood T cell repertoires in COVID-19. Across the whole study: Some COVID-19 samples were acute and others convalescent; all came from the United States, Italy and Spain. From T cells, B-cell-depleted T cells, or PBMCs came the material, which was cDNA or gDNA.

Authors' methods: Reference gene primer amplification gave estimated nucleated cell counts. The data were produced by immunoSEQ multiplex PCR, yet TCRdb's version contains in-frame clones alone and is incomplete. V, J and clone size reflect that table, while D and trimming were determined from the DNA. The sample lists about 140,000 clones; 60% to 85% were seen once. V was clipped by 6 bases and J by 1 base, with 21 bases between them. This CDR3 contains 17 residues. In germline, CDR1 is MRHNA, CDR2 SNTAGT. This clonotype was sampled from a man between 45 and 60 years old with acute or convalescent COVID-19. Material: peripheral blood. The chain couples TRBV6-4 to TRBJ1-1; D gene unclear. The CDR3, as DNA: TGTGCCAGCAGCGTAACAGTTCCGGGGAGGGAGAACACTGAAGCTTTCTTT. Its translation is CASSVTVPGRENTEAFF.